This is a list of T cell receptor beta chains from one sample in a study of T cell responses to AZD1222 COVID-19 vaccine. Some clones are missing from TCRdb's copy, which holds only in-frame ones; the method was immunoSEQ multiplex PCR. The table shows about 180,000 clones, with approximately 90% occurring only once. The sample consisted of peripheral blood, taken on day 0 of AZD1222 vaccination. The source is an adult in good health. The CDR3 runs from the conserved cysteine through the conserved F or W. A D gene is named only where the DNA matches it firmly. Size is stated for part of the rows, as once, few or many counts, or as a class when the clone is expanded.

>NA|TRBV14|TRBJ2-5|NA
CASSRKRWGEETQYF
TGTGCCAGCAGCCGAAAAAGATGGGGGGAAGAGACCCAGTACTTC
>NA|TRBV15|TRBJ2-1|TRBD2
CATSRDGTSGISFEQFF
TGTGCCACCAGCAGAGATGGAACTAGCGGGATTTCTTTTGAGCAGTTCTTC
>NA|TRBV19|TRBJ1-4|NA
CASSIQPTNEKLFF
TGTGCCAGTAGTATACAGCCAACTAATGAAAAACTGTTTTTT
>NA|TRBV19|TRBJ2-3|NA
CASSHTASSTDTQYF
TGTGCCAGTAGTCATACAGCGAGTAGCACAGATACGCAGTATTTT
>NA|TRBV19|TRBJ1-4|NA
CASSPRGQGNEKLFF
TGTGCCAGTAGTCCACGTGGGCAAGGGAATGAAAAACTGTTTTTT
>once|TRBV11-3|TRBJ2-3|TRBD1
CASSAGQVGDTQYF
TGTGCCAGCAGCGCGGGACAGGTTGGAGATACGCAGTATTTT
>NA|TRBV27|TRBJ2-2|NA
CASSLSSFGGPAGELFF
TGTGCCAGCAGTCTATCCTCGTTCGGGGGCCCCGCCGGGGAGCTGTTTTTT
>NA|TRBV5-1|TRBJ1-1|TRBD1
CASSSTGGGDTEAFF
TGCGCCAGCAGCTCCACAGGGGGAGGGGATACTGAAGCTTTCTTT
>NA|TRBV7-9|TRBJ1-5|NA
CASSSDRMSQPQHF
TGTGCCAGCAGCTCCGACAGAATGTCGCAGCCCCAGCATTTT
>NA|TRBV7-9|TRBJ2-3|TRBD2
CASSLALASGRTDTQYF
TGTGCCAGCAGCTTAGCGCTGGCTAGCGGCCGCACAGATACGCAGTATTTT
>NA|TRBV3-1/TRBV3-2|TRBJ1-4|TRBD1
CASSQKGAGEKLFF
TGTGCCAGCAGCCAAAAGGGGGCAGGTGAAAAACTGTTTTTT
>once|TRBV18|TRBJ2-3|NA
CASSPITYTDTQYF
TGTGCCAGCTCACCGATAACCTACACAGATACGCAGTATTTT
>NA|TRBV5-8|TRBJ2-7|TRBD2
CASSSDPGLATYEQYF
TGTGCCAGCAGCTCGGATCCGGGACTAGCTACCTACGAGCAGTACTTC
>once|TRBV20-1|TRBJ2-7|NA
CSASSPREQYF
TGCAGTGCTAGTTCCCCAAGGGAGCAGTACTTC
>NA|TRBV27|TRBJ2-6|NA
CASSLYRENSGANVLTF
TGTGCCAGCAGTTTATACAGGGAAAACTCTGGGGCCAACGTCCTGACTTTC